Reported below is one T cell receptor (beta chain). Its target is unknown. Time point noted: week 5, during vaccination. The study gave 300 ug of mutant IDH1 20-mer peptide per vaccine dose, with topical imiquimod. The data were taken from a study of a mutant IDH1 vaccine in newly diagnosed glioma. Study-wide background: Eight vaccine injections were given to patients in weeks 1, 3, 5, 7, 11, 15, 19 and 23. Treated patients, around 60% male and approximately 38% female, averaged about 40 years of age. Investigators started vaccination 4-6 weeks after radiotherapy alone, or with temozolomide cycles. Previous treatment comprised radiotherapy, temozolomide, or both, mostly both.

V was cut by 2 bases and J by 1 base, with 15 bases left in between. The CDR3 extends over 17 amino acids. CDR1 KGHSH and CDR2 LQKENI come from the germline V gene. The repertoire was sequenced with immunoSEQ multiplex PCR; TCRdb's copy has only in-frame clones and lacks some. The repertoire has fewer than 65,000 clones, around 80% of them found once; the top ten carry approximately 3.6%. Sequencing used PBMCs, obtained from a glioma patient whose treatment included an IDH1 peptide vaccine. The chain combines TRBV18 with TRBJ2-1; a weak D match, TRBD1 (8 bases). This TCR came from a man aged 25-45 years with glioma. The DNA for the CDR3 is TGTGCCAGCTCACCAAGGACAGGGAGGGTATCCTACAATGAGCAGTTCTTC. Translation: CASSPRTGRVSYNEQFF.